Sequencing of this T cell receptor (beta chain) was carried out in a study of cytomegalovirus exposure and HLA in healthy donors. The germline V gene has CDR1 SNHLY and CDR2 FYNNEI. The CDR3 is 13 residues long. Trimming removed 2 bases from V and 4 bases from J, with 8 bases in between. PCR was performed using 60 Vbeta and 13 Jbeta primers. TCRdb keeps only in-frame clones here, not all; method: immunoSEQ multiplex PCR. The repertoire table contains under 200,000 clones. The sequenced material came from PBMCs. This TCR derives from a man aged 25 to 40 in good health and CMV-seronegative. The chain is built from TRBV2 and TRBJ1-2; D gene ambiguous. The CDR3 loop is CASSETGFYGYTF. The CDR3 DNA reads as TGTGCCAGCAGTGAAACCGGGTTCTATGGCTACACCTTC.